The T cell receptor (beta chain) described here comes from a study of tumor-infiltrating lymphocytes in primary liver carcinoma. Findings of the study overall: Whereas tumor region pairs overlapped more, tumor-adjacent and tumor-blood pairs overlapped less. The study found a significantly higher top-250-clone fraction in tumors than in blood (p = 0.039).

This clonotype came up a few times. Its antigen remains unidentified. From approximately 500 ng total RNA, TCR beta cDNA was generated with a primer in the constant region. Each TCR beta library was derived from three nested multiplex PCR rounds that employed slightly modified ARM-PCR. TRBV1-TRBV30 forward primers and a C-beta reverse primer were used in the first two PCR rounds, which each ran for about 9 cycles. TCRdb reanalysed the multiplex PCR reads using MiXCR and keeps one entry per CDR3 protein. The sample includes about 330,000 distinct CDR3 sequences, around 60% of them seen just once. The V end was cut by 10 bases, the J end by 7 bases, with 24 bases between. The CDR3 consists of 15 residues. The germline V gene encodes CDR1 MDHEN and CDR2 SYDVKM. Blood RNA was derived from unsorted whole blood, and germline DNA was extracted too. None of the patients had received treatment, and all had chronic HBV infection.

The source of this sequence is a man in his forties or fifties with primary liver carcinoma and hepatitis B virus infection. Specimen: peripheral blood. This rearrangement joins TRBV28 to TRBJ2-3; D is possibly TRBD1 or TRBD2 (5 bases each). CDR3 DNA sequence: TGTGCCACCCGAATTAAACAAACGAGGGGTAATACGCAGTATTTT. Protein product: CATRIKQTRGNTQYF.